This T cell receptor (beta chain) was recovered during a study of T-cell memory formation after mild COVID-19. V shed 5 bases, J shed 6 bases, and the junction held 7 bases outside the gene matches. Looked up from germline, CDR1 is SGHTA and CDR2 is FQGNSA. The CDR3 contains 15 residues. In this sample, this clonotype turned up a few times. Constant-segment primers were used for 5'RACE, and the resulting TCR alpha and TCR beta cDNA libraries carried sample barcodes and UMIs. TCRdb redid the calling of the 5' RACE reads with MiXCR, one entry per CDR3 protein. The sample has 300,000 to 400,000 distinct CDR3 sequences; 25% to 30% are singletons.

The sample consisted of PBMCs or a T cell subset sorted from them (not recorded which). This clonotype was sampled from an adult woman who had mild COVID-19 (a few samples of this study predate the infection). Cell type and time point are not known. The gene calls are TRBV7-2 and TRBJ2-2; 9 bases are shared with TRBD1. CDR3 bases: TGTGCCAGCAGCCCATCGGACAGGGGAGCCGGGGAGCTGTTTTTT. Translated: CASSPSDRGAGELFF.